The 24 T cell receptor beta chains below were found in one sample sequenced in a study of response to subunit inactivated influenza vaccine. TCRdb passed the RT-PCR reads through MiXCR, listing each CDR3 protein once. Found here are fewer than 750,000 distinct CDR3 sequences, 13% to 15% of them singletons; the top ten hold 11%. The starting material was PBMCs from blood, obtained roughly 12 days after vaccination. The receptors come from a middle-aged man who received an inactivated influenza vaccine.

In its sample, this clonotype was seen many times. The gene calls are TRBV12-3 or TRBV12-4 and TRBJ2-5, with D possibly TRBD2 on 5 matching bases. CDR3 length: 15 amino acids. Trimming removed 4 bases from V and 4 bases from J, with 16 bases in between. The CDR3 DNA sequence: TGTGCCAGCAGTTCCCGAGAGGGTTCGGGAGAGACCCAGTACTTC. Residues: CASSSREGSGETQYF.

The chain links TRBV7-2 to TRBJ2-7; 7 bases match TRBD1. Germline loops: CDR1 SGHTA, CDR2 FQGNSA. The CDR3 runs 14 residues. V shed 4 bases, J shed 4 bases, and the junction held 7 bases outside the gene matches. The CDR3 reads CASSYPGQIYEQYF. The CDR3 DNA is TGTGCCAGCAGCTACCCGGGACAGATATACGAGCAGTACTTC.

This clonotype was found once. V gene TRBV20-1 combines with J gene TRBJ2-1, with 7 bases lining up with TRBD2. The V gene's germline CDR1 is DFQATT and CDR2 SNEGSKA (reference sequence). The CDR3 length is 12 residues. Trimming took 3 bases from V and 5 from J; bases not matched to a gene: 1. CDR3 sequence reads: CSARGGNNEQFF. The DNA of the CDR3 is TGCAGTGCTAGGGGGGGGAACAATGAGCAGTTCTTC.

This clonotype was seen a few times. This rearrangement joins TRBV27 to TRBJ2-7; D possibly matches TRBD1 or TRBD2 (5 bases each). The CDR3 is made up of 14 amino acids. Between the trimmed V and J ends, which lost 4 bases and 6 bases, there was a span of 16 bases. Germline V gene data show CDR1 as MNHEY and CDR2 as SMNVEV (reference sequence). DNA for the CDR3: TGTGCCAGCAGTTCTGGGACGAAGGGTGGCGAGCAGTACTTC. Translated, it gives CASSSGTKGGEQYF.

The chain has TRBV7-2 and TRBJ2-7, with 10 bases fitting TRBD2. J lost 5 bases, V lost 3 bases, and 4 bases had no gene match. CDR1 and CDR2 (germline): SGHTA, FQGNSA. The CDR3 sequence is 14 residues long. The CDR3 is CASSLASGSDEQYF. CDR3 sequence (DNA): TGTGCCAGCAGCTTGGCTAGCGGGAGTGACGAGCAGTACTTC.

This clonotype was observed a handful of times. This chain's CDR3 is CASSYGGRINEQFF. Written as DNA, the CDR3 is TGTGCCAGCAGTTACGGGGGGCGGATTAATGAGCAGTTCTTC. This chain connects TRBV6-5 to TRBJ2-1, with D perhaps being TRBD1 or TRBD2 (6 bases each). The CDR3 is 14 residues long. In germline, CDR1 is MNHEY, CDR2 SVGAGI. Trimming removed 2 bases from V and 7 bases from J, with 12 bases in between.

V is TRBV7-2 and J is TRBJ1-4, with no clear D. CDR3 length: 13 amino acids. Germline CDR1 reads SGHTA; CDR2 reads FQGNSA. Trimming stripped 3 bases from V and 7 bases from J, with 9 bases between. CDR3 sequence (DNA): TGTGCCAGCAGCTTGGGTGGTGCTGAAAAACTGTTTTTT. This translates into CASSLGGAEKLFF.

This clonotype was seen a few times. The V and J genes are TRBV10-3 and TRBJ1-1; D remains unclear. The length of the CDR3 is 12 residues. Germline CDR1 and CDR2: ENHRY and SYGVKD. Trimming shortened V by 2 bases and J by 3 bases, and 4 bases separated the two germline ends. Here the CDR3 DNA reads TGTGCCATCAGTGAGCCCTACACTGAAGCTTTCTTT. This codes for CAISEPYTEAFF.

This clonotype was counted only a few times. The chain joins TRBV14 to TRBJ2-4; D perhaps matches TRBD1 (6 bases). This CDR3 region has 14 residues. Between the trimmed V and J ends, which lost 4 bases and 9 bases, there was a span of 16 bases. Looked up from germline, CDR1 is SGHDN and CDR2 is FVKESK. The CDR3 bases are TGTGCCAGCAGCCGATCCACAGGGTTGGGCATTCAGTACTTC. It codes for CASSRSTGLGIQYF.

A few counts support this clonotype. The chain uses TRBV13 and TRBJ2-1; the D is unclear. CDR3 length: 16 residues. Germline CDR1 and CDR2: PRHDT and FYEKMQ (reference sequence). V was clipped by 5 bases and J by 5 bases, with 19 bases between them. CDR3 region: CASSRLSRQKHNEQFF. Written as DNA, the CDR3 is TGTGCCAGCAGCCGTCTCAGTAGGCAGAAACACAATGAGCAGTTCTTC.

The chain joins TRBV4-3 to TRBJ1-4; D is perhaps TRBD1 (5 bases). CDR1 is LGHNA and CDR2 is YSLEER in the germline V gene. The CDR3 covers 16 residues. Trimming stripped 0 bases from V and 7 bases from J, with 15 bases between. The CDR3 loop is CASSQDFGRVGEKLFF. CDR3 DNA: TGCGCCAGCAGCCAAGATTTCGGCAGGGTCGGTGAAAAACTGTTTTTT.

This clonotype came up many times. The chain employs TRBV11-2 and TRBJ1-1, with D perhaps TRBD1 (6 bases). The CDR3 is 13 amino acids. Germline-derived CDR1 and CDR2 are SGHAT and FQNNGV. V shed 7 bases and J shed 1 base, with 10 bases lying between them. The CDR3 reads CASIETGNTEAFF. The CDR3 nucleotides read TGTGCCAGCATCGAGACAGGGAACACTGAAGCTTTCTTT.

This clonotype was seen ten or more times. The rearrangement links TRBV7-2 to TRBJ2-7; 7 bases match TRBD2. The germline V gene has CDR1 SGHTA and CDR2 FQGNSA. The CDR3 covers 12 residues. V dropped 7 bases and J dropped 3; count of bases not matched to a gene: 3. The CDR3, as DNA: TGTGCCAGCACCGGCGGGGGCTACGAGCAGTACTTC. Residues: CASTGGGYEQYF.

The chain joins TRBV12-3 or TRBV12-4 to TRBJ2-3, with 7 bases fitting TRBD1. V shed 1 base, J shed 2 bases, and the junction held 3 bases outside the gene matches. There are 15 residues in the CDR3. CDR3 in DNA: TGTGCCAGCAGTTTAGGGGACAGCTACACAGATACGCAGTATTTT. Protein sequence: CASSLGDSYTDTQYF.

This clonotype was seen only a few times. The chain employs TRBV5-5 and TRBJ1-1, with D possibly being TRBD1 (5 bases). CDR3 length equals 12 residues. V lost 4 bases to trimming and J lost 11 bases, with 15 bases between them. The germline V gene encodes CDR1 SGHKS and CDR2 YYEKEE (reference sequence). The CDR3 DNA reads TGTGCCAGCAGCCTCGACAGAACTAGGGCTTTCTTT. This gives the protein CASSLDRTRAFF.

This chain joins TRBV4-3 and TRBJ2-7; D is unclear. Germline assignment: CDR1 LGHNA and CDR2 YSLEER. Trimming left V 3 bases short and J 2 bases short, with 8 bases between. This CDR3 spans 13 amino acids. The CDR3 sequence is CASSQARPYEQYF. CDR3 bases: TGCGCCAGCAGCCAGGCACGCCCCTACGAGCAGTACTTC.

This clonotype was seen a handful of times. The gene calls are TRBV14 and TRBJ2-1; perhaps TRBD2 as D (5 bases). The CDR3 extends over 15 amino acids. V lost 1 base and J lost 8, with 15 bases in between. The germline gives CDR1 SGHDN, CDR2 FVKESK. The CDR3 here is CASSQGVRGVDEQFF. CDR3 DNA sequence: TGTGCCAGCAGCCAAGGTGTTCGGGGTGTCGATGAGCAGTTCTTC.

V is TRBV2 and J is TRBJ2-5; 8 positions match TRBD2. The trim removed 7 bases at V and 7 bases at J, leaving 14 bases unmatched. The CDR3 has 15 amino acids. Per germline, CDR1 SNHLY and CDR2 FYNNEI. CDR3 in amino acids: CASNGRAGGAGTQYF. In DNA, the CDR3 is TGTGCCAGCAACGGAAGGGCCGGGGGGGCCGGGACCCAGTACTTC. The full variable domain, completed using reference TRBV2 and TRBJ2-5, is EPEVTQTPSHQVTQMGQEVILRCVPISNHLYFYWYRQILGQKVEFLVSFYNNEISEKSEIFDDQFSVERPDGSNFTLKIRSTKLEDSAMYFCASNGRAGGAGTQYFGPGTRLLVL.

In its sample, this clonotype was seen many times. The J gene is TRBJ2-6, the V gene TRBV6-5, with a weak D call TRBD1 (6 bases). Trimming removed 1 base at V and 0 bases at J, with 10 bases between. This CDR3 is 17 amino acids long. CDR1 and CDR2 (germline): MNHEY, SVGAGI. The CDR3, as DNA: TGTGCCAGCAGTTACTTGACAGGAGACTCTGGGGCCAACGTCCTGACTTTC. It is translated as CASSYLTGDSGANVLTF.

The rearrangement joins TRBV9 to TRBJ2-7; TRBD2 agrees at 13 bases. Germline V gene data show CDR1 as SGDLS and CDR2 as YYNGEE. After removal of 4 bases from V and 4 bases from J, the junction contained 5 bases not matched to a gene. This CDR3 has 15 amino acids. CDR3 sequence reads: CASSKGLAGQYEQYF. Written as DNA, the CDR3 is TGTGCCAGCAGCAAGGGACTAGCGGGGCAATACGAGCAGTACTTC.

This clonotype was observed a handful of times. The gene calls are TRBV7-7 and TRBJ1-3; D is perhaps TRBD1 (5 bases). The CDR3 sequence is 20 residues long. V lost 2 bases to trimming and J lost 0 bases, with 23 bases between them. Germline values: CDR1 SSHAT, CDR2 FNYEAQ (reference sequence). The CDR3 protein is CASSLKLGQPTPRSGNTIYF. CDR3 DNA sequence: TGTGCCAGCAGCTTAAAATTGGGGCAGCCGACCCCCCGCTCTGGAAACACCATATATTTT.

This clonotype has more than one count but fewer than ten. CDR3 nucleotides: TGTGCCAGCAGCTCCCAAGGGATGAACACTGAAGCTTTCTTT. Translated, it gives CASSSQGMNTEAFF. This chain uses TRBV11-2 with TRBJ1-1, with D hard to call. Germline CDR1 and CDR2: SGHAT and FQNNGV. The CDR3 covers 14 residues. V gave up 4 bases and J gave up 0 bases, with 9 bases separating them.

This rearrangement joins TRBV20-1 to TRBJ2-5, with 8 nucleotides matching TRBD2. V was pared by 3 bases and J by 2 bases, with 8 bases of the junction left unmatched. This CDR3 spans 15 amino acids. Germline V lookup: CDR1 DFQATT, CDR2 SNEGSKA (reference sequence). CDR3 sequence (DNA): TGCAGTGCTAGTACTCTAGCGGGCCTACAAGAGACCCAGTACTTC. Translating it yields CSASTLAGLQETQYF.

This clonotype came up a few times. The chain recombines TRBV20-1 with TRBJ1-2, with 7 bases aligning to TRBD1. The CDR3 consists of 18 residues. Germline loops: CDR1 DFQATT, CDR2 SNEGSKA (reference sequence). V lost 0 bases to trimming and J lost 4 bases; unmatched junction nucleotides: 17. The CDR3 here is CSARDRTLRQGASYGYTF. DNA for the CDR3: TGCAGTGCTAGAGACCGCACACTTAGACAGGGAGCCAGCTATGGCTACACCTTC.